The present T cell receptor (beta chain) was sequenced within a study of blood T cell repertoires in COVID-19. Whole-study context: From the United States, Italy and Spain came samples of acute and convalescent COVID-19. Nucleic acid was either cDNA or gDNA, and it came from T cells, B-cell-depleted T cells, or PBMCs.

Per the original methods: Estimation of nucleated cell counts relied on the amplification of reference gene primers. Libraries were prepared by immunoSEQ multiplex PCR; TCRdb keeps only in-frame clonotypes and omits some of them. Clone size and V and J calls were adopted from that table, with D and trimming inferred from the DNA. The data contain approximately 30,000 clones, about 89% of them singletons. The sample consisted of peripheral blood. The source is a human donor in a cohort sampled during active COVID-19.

CDR3 protein: CSVEARGGPTDTQYF. CDR3 nucleotides: TGCAGCGTTGAAGCTCGGGGGGGGCCCACAGATACGCAGTATTTT. V usage is TRBV29-1 and J usage is TRBJ2-3, with 8 bases identical to TRBD2. The germline gives CDR1 SQVTM, CDR2 ANQGSEA. J gave up 2 bases and V 1 base, and 5 bases lay outside the gene matches. The CDR3 is 15 residues long.